The 28 T cell receptor beta chains reported below all come from one sample, sequenced in a study of CD8+CD57+ T cells in acquired aplastic anemia. The authors sequenced patients whose flow cytometry had shown CD8+CD57+ cell expansion. Genomic DNA, the template, was used for profiling of the TCR beta VDJ and CDR3. From the reads, TCRdb called clonotypes with MiXCR, one entry per CDR3 protein. The repertoire holds 300,000 or so distinct CDR3 sequences, with 50% to 65% as singletons. Specimen: sorted CD4+, CD8+, or CD8+CD57+ T cells (not recorded which) from PBMCs. Receptors were obtained from a human donor with aplastic anemia.

This rearrangement joins TRBV5-1 to TRBJ2-3, with D maybe TRBD1 (6 bases). The CDR3 length is 15 residues. Germline CDR1 and CDR2: SGHRS and YFSETQ. Trimming took off 0 bases at V and 3 bases at J, with 11 bases between the two ends. The CDR3 is CASSLEGEGTDTQYF. The CDR3 DNA follows: TGCGCCAGCAGCTTGGAGGGGGAAGGGACAGATACGCAGTATTTT.

The rearrangement joins TRBV15 to TRBJ1-1; D might be TRBD1 (6 bases). The germline CDR1 and CDR2 sequences are LNHNV and YYDKDF (reference sequence). This CDR3 contains 11 residues. The V end lost 8 bases, the J end lost 5 bases, and 9 bases lay between the germline ends. The CDR3 DNA is TGTGCCACCCTAGGACAGACTGAAGCTTTCTTT. Protein product: CATLGQTEAFF.

This chain's CDR3 is CASRAGTVPNTEAFF. The CDR3 nucleotides read TGTGCCAGTAGGGCGGGGACGGTGCCGAACACTGAAGCTTTCTTT. V usage is TRBV19 and J usage is TRBJ1-1; possibly TRBD1 for D (5 bases). V dropped 6 bases and J dropped 1 base, with 15 bases sitting between them. The CDR3 loop spans 15 amino acids. Germline V lookup: CDR1 LNHDA, CDR2 SQIVND (reference sequence).

This clonotype is a singleton in its sample. This chain uses TRBV7-8 with TRBJ1-2; D gene ambiguous. Germline-derived CDR1 and CDR2 are SGHVS and FQNEAQ. Trimming removed 4 bases from V and 2 bases from J, with 17 bases in between. There are 16 residues in the CDR3. As DNA, the CDR3 is TGTGCCAGCAGCTCGGACCCGGACGGACCGAACTATGGCTACACCTTC. Translated: CASSSDPDGPNYGYTF. Drawing the rest from reference TRBV7-8 and TRBJ1-2, the complete variable domain is GAGVSQSPRYKVAKRGQDVALRCDPISGHVSLFWYQQALGQGPEFLTYFQNEAQLDKSGLPSDRFFAERPEGSVSTLKIQRTQQEDSAVYLCASSSDPDGPNYGYTFGSGTRLTVV.

This clonotype was recorded many times. V gene TRBV5-8 combines with J gene TRBJ2-3; D not certain. Looked up from germline, CDR1 is SGHTS and CDR2 is YDEGEE. The CDR3 totals 15 residues. V was cut by 4 bases and J by 0 bases, with 12 bases left in between. The CDR3: CASSASSTSTDTQYF. The DNA for the CDR3 is TGTGCCAGCAGCGCCTCATCGACTAGCACAGATACGCAGTATTTT.

The table lists this clonotype with many counts. This sequence joins TRBV3-1 and TRBJ2-5; possibly TRBD2 for D (5 bases). CDR3 size: 11 residues. CDR1 is LGHDT, CDR2 YNNKEL, per germline (reference sequence). V gave up 2 bases and J gave up 10 bases, with 8 bases separating them. The CDR3 sequence is CASSQPGIQYF. CDR3 nucleotides: TGTGCCAGCAGCCAACCGGGAATCCAGTACTTC.

The chain is built from TRBV7-2 and TRBJ1-2, with a possible D match to TRBD1 (6 bases). The CDR3 runs to 15 residues. V dropped 2 bases and J dropped 0 bases, with 10 bases sitting between them. Germline values: CDR1 SGHTA, CDR2 FQGNSA. In DNA form, the CDR3 reads TGTGCCAGCAGCTTAATGACAGGAGCTAACTATGGCTACACCTTC. Its translation is CASSLMTGANYGYTF.

This clonotype came up many times. The gene calls are TRBV19 and TRBJ2-6; possible D gene TRBD2, 6 bases. This CDR3 contains 15 residues. Trimming shortened V by 5 bases and J by 2 bases, and 10 bases separated the two germline ends. Looked up from germline, CDR1 is LNHDA and CDR2 is SQIVND (reference sequence). Here the CDR3 reads CASSPWEAGANVLTF. Written as DNA, the CDR3 is TGTGCCAGTAGTCCCTGGGAGGCTGGGGCCAACGTCCTGACTTTC.

This clonotype was counted at least ten times. The J gene is TRBJ1-3, the V gene TRBV6-5, with D possibly TRBD1 on 5 matching bases. Trimming cost V 0 bases and J 2 bases, with 11 bases left between them. The CDR3 has 16 residues. Germline loops: CDR1 MNHEY, CDR2 SVGAGI. In nucleotides, the CDR3 is TGTGCCAGCAGTTACTCGTTTTCAGGGCCTGGAAACACCATATATTTT. It codes for CASSYSFSGPGNTIYF.

V gene TRBV20-1 combines with J gene TRBJ1-5; no clear D. The V gene's germline CDR1 is DFQATT and CDR2 SNEGSKA (reference sequence). This CDR3 is built from 11 residues. V shed 2 bases and J shed 13 bases, with 12 bases lying between them. The CDR3: CSARLDSNQHF. CDR3 sequence (DNA): TGCAGTGCTAGACTGGATAGCAATCAGCATTTT.

This clonotype was counted between two and nine times. A read error may explain this, as a much larger clone is one base away. This chain joins TRBV19 and TRBJ1-5; 9 bases map to TRBD1. There are 13 residues in the CDR3. With V trimmed by 3 bases and J by 7 bases, 1 base remained unmatched. Germline assignment: CDR1 LNHDA and CDR2 SQIVND (reference sequence). DNA of the CDR3: TGTGCCAGTAGTATGGACAGGGGCCAGCCCCAGCATTTT. It is translated as CASSMDRGQPQHF.

This chain joins TRBV19 and TRBJ1-2, with D possibly TRBD1 on 5 matching bases. Germline V gene sequence: CDR1 LNHDA, CDR2 SQIVND (reference sequence). The V gene lost 4 bases and the J gene lost 6 bases, with 12 bases spanning the gap. The CDR3 runs to 13 residues. The CDR3 loop is CASSTILGDGYTF. The CDR3 nucleotides read TGTGCCAGTAGTACTATCCTGGGGGATGGCTACACCTTC.

This clonotype was observed many times. This sequence joins TRBV6-2 or TRBV6-3 and TRBJ1-5; 11 bases match TRBD1. Germline V gene data show CDR1 as MNHEY and CDR2 as SVGEGT. J gave up 0 bases and V 4 bases, and 8 bases lay outside the gene matches. The CDR3 totals 18 residues. CDR3: CASSSYGQGATSNQPQHF. CDR3 nucleotides: TGTGCCAGCAGTTCCTACGGACAGGGGGCGACTAGCAATCAGCCCCAGCATTTT.

This clonotype occurred a few times. The chain couples TRBV20-1 to TRBJ2-5, with D possibly TRBD2 on 6 matching bases. Germline-derived CDR1 and CDR2 are DFQATT and SNEGSKA (reference sequence). The V end was cut by 7 bases, the J end by 4 bases, with 13 bases between. This CDR3 spans 12 amino acids. CDR3 in DNA: TGCAGTGGAGTGGGAGGACGAGAGACCCAGTACTTC. Amino acid sequence: CSGVGGRETQYF.

The rearrangement joins TRBV19 to TRBJ2-6; D is perhaps TRBD1 (6 bases). The CDR3 spans 15 residues. Germline V gene lookup returns CDR1 LNHDA and CDR2 SQIVND (reference sequence). Trimming cost V 4 bases and J 2 bases, with 9 bases left between them. The CDR3 loop reads CASSRAGAGANVLTF. DNA for the CDR3: TGTGCCAGTAGTAGAGCAGGGGCTGGGGCCAACGTCCTGACTTTC. Based on the CDR3 plus reference TRBV19 and TRBJ2-6, the full variable domain is DGGITQSPKYLFRKEGQNVTLSCEQNLNHDAMYWYRQDPGQGLRLIYYSQIVNDFQKGDIAEGYSVSREKKESFPLTVTSAQKNPTAFYLCASSRAGAGANVLTFGAGSRLTVL.

This chain links TRBV7-2 with TRBJ2-3; the match to TRBD1 covers 8 bases. This CDR3 spans 16 amino acids. Losses at the gene ends were 3 bases for V and 5 bases for J; bases not matched to a gene: 10. Germline assignment: CDR1 SGHTA and CDR2 FQGNSA. In DNA, the CDR3 is TGTGCCAGCAGCTTGTTAACAGGGGGTCCCCAAGATACGCAGTATTTT. Residues: CASSLLTGGPQDTQYF.

The chain has TRBV5-1 and TRBJ2-1, with 7 bases that match TRBD1. Germline V gives CDR1 SGHRS, CDR2 YFSETQ. J was trimmed by 9 bases and V by 4 bases; bases with no gene match: 10. The CDR3 consists of 14 residues. The DNA of the CDR3 is TGCGCCAGCAGCGTAGGACAGGCGAACACTGAGCAGTTCTTC. It yields the protein CASSVGQANTEQFF.

This clonotype was observed a handful of times. The genes are TRBV2 and TRBJ2-3; D gene ambiguous. Per germline, CDR1 SNHLY and CDR2 FYNNEI. This CDR3 region has 12 residues. Trimming removed 3 bases at V and 8 bases at J, with 9 bases between. The CDR3 DNA reads as TGTGCCAGCAGTGAGGTCCTCGGTACGCAGTATTTT. This translates into CASSEVLGTQYF.

The rearrangement uses TRBV7-9 and TRBJ2-1; D is possibly TRBD2 (5 bases). Between the trimmed V and J ends, which lost 5 bases and 10 bases, there was a span of 12 bases. Germline CDR1 SEHNR, CDR2 FQNEAQ (reference sequence). The CDR3 consists of 12 residues. As DNA, the CDR3 is TGTGCCAGCAGCCTATTCGAGGGAGAGCAGTTCTTC. Amino acid sequence: CASSLFEGEQFF.

J is TRBJ2-7 and V is TRBV20-1, with TRBD2 matching 8 bases. Germline CDR1 DFQATT, CDR2 SNEGSKA (reference sequence). Trimming took 3 bases from V and 2 from J; bases not matched to a gene: 15. CDR3 length equals 17 residues. The DNA of the CDR3 is TGCAGTGCTAGTGGCGGACGATGGGTAGCGGGAACCTACGAGCAGTACTTC. Amino acids: CSASGGRWVAGTYEQYF.

The gene calls are TRBV20-1 and TRBJ2-7; D gene ambiguous. The CDR3 contains 13 residues. The germline V gene has CDR1 DFQATT and CDR2 SNEGSKA (reference sequence). Trimming removed 6 bases from V and 4 bases from J, with 16 bases in between. The CDR3 region has the DNA TGCAGTGCCCTTACTAACAACTGGTACGAGCAGTACTTC. Its translation is CSALTNNWYEQYF.

This clonotype was counted between two and nine times. The chain recombines TRBV19 with TRBJ1-2, with 7 bases fitting TRBD1. The germline CDR1 and CDR2 sequences are LNHDA and SQIVND (reference sequence). The CDR3 spans 12 residues. Losses at the gene ends were 5 bases for V and 7 bases for J; bases not matched to a gene: 4. The CDR3, as DNA: TGTGCCAGTAGTTACAGGGGCAGTGGCTACACCTTC. This gives the protein CASSYRGSGYTF.

Notes on this clonotype: The conserved closing phenylalanine or tryptophan is absent in this CDR3, likely reflecting a read error. The rearrangement joins TRBV5-4 to TRBJ2-7, with 10 bases aligning to TRBD2. V shed 4 bases and J 7 bases; nucleotides not matched to a gene: 11. Per the germline V gene, CDR1 is SGHNT and CDR2 is YYREEE (reference sequence). The CDR3 length is 15 residues. The CDR3 sequence: CASSRTSGRNNEQYL. The CDR3 region has the DNA TGTGCCAGCAGCCGGACTAGCGGCAGGAACAATGAGCAGTACCTC.

The gene calls are TRBV20-1 and TRBJ2-5; D may match TRBD1 or TRBD2 (5 bases each). This CDR3 contains 12 residues. The germline V and J ends were trimmed by 3 bases and 5 bases, with 10 bases remaining between them. Germline CDR1 DFQATT, CDR2 SNEGSKA (reference sequence). The CDR3: CSARLGEETQYF. The CDR3 DNA reads TGCAGTGCTAGGTTAGGGGAGGAGACCCAGTACTTC.

This clonotype occurred a few times. The chain joins TRBV2 to TRBJ2-7, with D uncertain. The germline V gene encodes CDR1 SNHLY and CDR2 FYNNEI. The ends were cut back, 5 bases at V and 5 bases at J, with 13 bases in the middle. This CDR3 region has 13 residues. The CDR3 is CASSYPDGNEQYF. The CDR3 coding sequence is TGTGCCAGCAGTTATCCGGACGGTAACGAGCAGTACTTC.

V is TRBV7-9 and J is TRBJ1-6; TRBD1 agrees at 7 bases. CDR1 SEHNR and CDR2 FQNEAQ come from the germline V gene (reference sequence). J lost 5 bases, V lost 5 bases, and 9 bases had no gene match. CDR3 length equals 16 residues. The CDR3 spells CASSPPQGHHNSPLHF. Here the CDR3 DNA reads TGTGCCAGCAGCCCCCCACAGGGGCACCATAATTCACCCCTCCACTTT.

This clonotype was seen only once. The CDR3 region is CASSLSGPVTNRTRSGNTIYF. As DNA, the CDR3 is TGTGCCAGCAGCTTATCGGGTCCAGTCACGAACCGAACCCGCTCTGGAAACACCATATATTTT. The chain combines TRBV7-9 with TRBJ1-3; D gene ambiguous. The CDR3 is 21 amino acids. Looked up from germline, CDR1 is SEHNR and CDR2 is FQNEAQ (reference sequence). V was clipped by 2 bases and J by 0 bases, with 26 bases between them. Based on the CDR3 plus reference TRBV7-9 and TRBJ1-3, the full variable domain is DTGVSQNPRHKITKRGQNVTFRCDPISEHNRLYWYRQTLGQGPEFLTYFQNEAQLEKSRLLSDRFSAERPKGSFSTLEIQRTEQGDSAMYLCASSLSGPVTNRTRSGNTIYFGEGSWLTVV.

This clonotype has just a few counts. The chain has TRBV7-9 and TRBJ2-7, with D perhaps assigned TRBD1 or TRBD2 (5 bases each). The CDR3 length is 14 residues. Germline V lookup: CDR1 SEHNR, CDR2 FQNEAQ (reference sequence). V lost 5 bases to trimming and J lost 6 bases, with 17 bases between them. CDR3 nucleotide sequence: TGTGCCAGCAGCCCCTCCGGGACCGCCGCCGAGCAGTACTTC. It is translated as CASSPSGTAAEQYF.